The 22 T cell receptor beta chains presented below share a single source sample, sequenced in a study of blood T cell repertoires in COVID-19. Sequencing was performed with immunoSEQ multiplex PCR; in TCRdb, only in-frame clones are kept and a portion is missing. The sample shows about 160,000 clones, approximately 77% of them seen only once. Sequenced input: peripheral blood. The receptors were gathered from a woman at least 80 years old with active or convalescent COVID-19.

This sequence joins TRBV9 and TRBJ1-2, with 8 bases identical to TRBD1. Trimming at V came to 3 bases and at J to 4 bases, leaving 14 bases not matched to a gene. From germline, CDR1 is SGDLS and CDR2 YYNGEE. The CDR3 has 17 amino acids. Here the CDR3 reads CASSDSTVGQDFYGYTF. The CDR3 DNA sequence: TGTGCCAGCAGCGACAGTACGGTGGGACAGGACTTCTATGGCTACACCTTC. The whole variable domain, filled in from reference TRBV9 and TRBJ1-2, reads DSGVTQTPKHLITATGQRVTLRCSPRSGDLSVYWYQQSLDQGLQFLIQYYNGEERAKGNILERFSAQQFPDLHSELNLSSLELGDSALYFCASSDSTVGQDFYGYTFGSGTRLTVV.

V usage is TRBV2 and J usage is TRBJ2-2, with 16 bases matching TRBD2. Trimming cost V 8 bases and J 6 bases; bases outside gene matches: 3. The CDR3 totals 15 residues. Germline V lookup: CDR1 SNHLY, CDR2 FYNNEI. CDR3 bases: TGTGCCAGCGGGGGACTAGCGGGAGGGGCCGGGGAGCTGTTTTTT. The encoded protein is CASGGLAGGAGELFF.

CDR3 DNA: TGTGCCAGCAGCTTGGACCGGGACAGCAATGGCTACACCTTC. It translates to CASSLDRDSNGYTF. The genes are TRBV5-4 and TRBJ1-2; 7 positions agree with TRBD1. Germline V gene lookup returns CDR1 SGHNT and CDR2 YYREEE (reference sequence). Trimming took 0 bases from V and 6 from J; bases not matched to a gene: 5. The CDR3 runs 14 residues.

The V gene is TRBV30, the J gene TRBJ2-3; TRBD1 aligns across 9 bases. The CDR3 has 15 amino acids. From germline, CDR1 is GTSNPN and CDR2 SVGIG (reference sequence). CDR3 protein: CAGTFGQGIADTQYF. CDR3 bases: TGTGCTGGTACGTTCGGACAGGGGATAGCAGATACGCAGTATTTT.

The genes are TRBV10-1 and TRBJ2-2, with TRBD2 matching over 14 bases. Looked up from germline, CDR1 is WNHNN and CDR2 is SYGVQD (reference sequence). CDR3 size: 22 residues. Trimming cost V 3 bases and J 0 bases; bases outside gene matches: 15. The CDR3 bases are TGCGCCAGCAGTGATGGGACTAGCGGGGGACTCAATACAATCGCGAACACCGGGGAGCTGTTTTTT. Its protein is CASSDGTSGGLNTIANTGELFF.

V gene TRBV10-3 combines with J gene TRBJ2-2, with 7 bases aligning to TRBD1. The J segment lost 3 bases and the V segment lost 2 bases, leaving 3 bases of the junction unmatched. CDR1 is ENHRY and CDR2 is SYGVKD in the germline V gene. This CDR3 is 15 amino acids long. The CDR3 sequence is CAISETGQDTGELFF. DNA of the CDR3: TGTGCCATCAGTGAGACCGGACAGGACACCGGGGAGCTGTTTTTT.

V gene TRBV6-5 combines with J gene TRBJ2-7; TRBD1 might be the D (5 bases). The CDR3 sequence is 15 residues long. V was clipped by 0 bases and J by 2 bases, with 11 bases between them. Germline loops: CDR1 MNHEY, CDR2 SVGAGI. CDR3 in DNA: TGTGCCAGCAGTTACTCAGGAGCAGGGCCCTACGAGCAGTACTTC. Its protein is CASSYSGAGPYEQYF.

CDR3 DNA sequence: TGTGCCAGCAGGCTAGCGGGAGTCCTATCCTACGAGCAGTACTTC. Amino acids: CASRLAGVLSYEQYF. The chain joins TRBV28 to TRBJ2-7; TRBD2 aligns across 10 bases. Unmatched junction bases numbered 6, after V lost 6 bases and J lost 1 base. This CDR3 has 15 amino acids. The germline V gene encodes CDR1 MDHEN and CDR2 SYDVKM.

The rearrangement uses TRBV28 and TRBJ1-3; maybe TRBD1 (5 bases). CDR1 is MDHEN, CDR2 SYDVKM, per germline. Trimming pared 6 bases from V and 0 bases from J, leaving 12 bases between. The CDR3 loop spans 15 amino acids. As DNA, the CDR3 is TGTGCCAGCAGGCGGACACCTCTCTCTGGAAACACCATATATTTT. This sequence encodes CASRRTPLSGNTIYF.

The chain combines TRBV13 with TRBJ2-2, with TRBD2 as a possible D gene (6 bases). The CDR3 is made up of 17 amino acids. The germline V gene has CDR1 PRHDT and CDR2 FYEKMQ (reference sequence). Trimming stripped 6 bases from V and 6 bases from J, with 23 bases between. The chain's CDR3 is CASSFFGGTPDSGELFF. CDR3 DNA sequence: TGTGCCAGCAGTTTTTTTGGCGGGACTCCGGACTCCGGGGAGCTGTTTTTT. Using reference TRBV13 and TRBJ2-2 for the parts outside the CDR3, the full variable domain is AAGVIQSPRHLIKEKRETATLKCYPIPRHDTVYWYQQGPGQDPQFLISFYEKMQSDKGSIPDRFSAQQFSDYHSELNMSSLELGDSALYFCASSFFGGTPDSGELFFGEGSRLTVL.

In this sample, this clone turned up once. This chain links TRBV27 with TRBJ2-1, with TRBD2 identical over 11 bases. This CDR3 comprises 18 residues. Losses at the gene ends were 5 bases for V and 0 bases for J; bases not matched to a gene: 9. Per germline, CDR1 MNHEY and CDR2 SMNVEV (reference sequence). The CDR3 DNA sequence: TGTGCCAGCAGTGGGGGACTAGCGGTCCTCGTCTCCTACAATGAGCAGTTCTTC. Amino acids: CASSGGLAVLVSYNEQFF.

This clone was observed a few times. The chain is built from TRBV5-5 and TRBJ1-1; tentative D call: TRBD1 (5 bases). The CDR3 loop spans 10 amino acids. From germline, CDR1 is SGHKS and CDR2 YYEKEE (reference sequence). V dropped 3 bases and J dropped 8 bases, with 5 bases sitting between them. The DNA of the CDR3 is TGTGCCAGCAGCTCAGGGGAAGCTTTCTTT. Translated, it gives CASSSGEAFF.

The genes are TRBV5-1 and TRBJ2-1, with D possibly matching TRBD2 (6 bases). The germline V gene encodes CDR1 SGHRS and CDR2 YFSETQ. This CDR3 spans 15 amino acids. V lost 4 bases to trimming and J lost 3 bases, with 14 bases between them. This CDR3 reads CASSPLRRDYNEQFF. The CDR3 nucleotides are TGCGCCAGCAGCCCCCTCCGGCGGGACTACAATGAGCAGTTCTTC.

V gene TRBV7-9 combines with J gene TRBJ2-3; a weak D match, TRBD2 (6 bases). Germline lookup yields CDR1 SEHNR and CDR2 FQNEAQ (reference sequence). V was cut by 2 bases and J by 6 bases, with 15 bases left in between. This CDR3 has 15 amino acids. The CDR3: CASSLISGFWDTQYF. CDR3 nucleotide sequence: TGTGCCAGCAGCTTAATAAGCGGGTTCTGGGATACGCAGTATTTT.

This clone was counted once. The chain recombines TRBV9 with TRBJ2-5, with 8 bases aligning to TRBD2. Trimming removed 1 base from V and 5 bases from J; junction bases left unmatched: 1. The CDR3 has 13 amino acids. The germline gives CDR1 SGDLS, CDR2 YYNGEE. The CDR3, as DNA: TGTGCCAGCAGCGTATTAGCGGGGGAGACCCAGTACTTC. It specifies CASSVLAGETQYF.

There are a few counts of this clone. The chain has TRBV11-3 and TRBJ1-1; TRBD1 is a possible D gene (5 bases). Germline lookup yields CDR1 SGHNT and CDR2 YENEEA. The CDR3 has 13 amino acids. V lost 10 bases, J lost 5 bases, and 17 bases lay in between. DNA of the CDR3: TGTGCCAACAATAAAATAGGGGAAACTGAAGCTTTCTTT. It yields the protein CANNKIGETEAFF.

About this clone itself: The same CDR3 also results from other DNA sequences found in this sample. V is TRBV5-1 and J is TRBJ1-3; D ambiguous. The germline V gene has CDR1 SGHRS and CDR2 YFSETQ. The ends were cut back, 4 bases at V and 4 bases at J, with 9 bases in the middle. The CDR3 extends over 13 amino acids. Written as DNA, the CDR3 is TGCGCCAGCAGCCTGGCCTTGGGAAACACCATATATTTT. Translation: CASSLALGNTIYF.

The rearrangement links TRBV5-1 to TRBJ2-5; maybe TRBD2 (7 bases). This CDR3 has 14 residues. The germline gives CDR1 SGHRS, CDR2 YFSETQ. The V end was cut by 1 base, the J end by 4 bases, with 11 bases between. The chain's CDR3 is CASSLQGRGETQYF. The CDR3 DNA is TGCGCCAGCAGCTTGCAGGGGAGGGGAGAGACCCAGTACTTC.

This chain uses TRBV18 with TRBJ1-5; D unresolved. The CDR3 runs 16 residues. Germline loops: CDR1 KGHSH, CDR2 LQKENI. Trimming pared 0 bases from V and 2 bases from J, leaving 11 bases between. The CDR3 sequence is CASSPPSSERNQPQHF. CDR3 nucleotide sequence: TGTGCCAGCTCACCACCCTCCAGTGAACGCAATCAGCCCCAGCATTTT. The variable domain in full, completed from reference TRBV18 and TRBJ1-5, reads NAGVMQNPRHLVRRRGQEARLRCSPMKGHSHVYWYRQLPEEGLKFMVYLQKENIIDESGMPKERFSAEFPKEGPSILRIQQVVRGDSAAYFCASSPPSSERNQPQHFGDGTRLSIL.

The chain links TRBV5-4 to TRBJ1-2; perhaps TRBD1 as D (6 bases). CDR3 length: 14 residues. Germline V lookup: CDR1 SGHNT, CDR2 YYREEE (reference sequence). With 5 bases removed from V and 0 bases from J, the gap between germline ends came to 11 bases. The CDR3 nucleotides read TGTGCCAGCAGTTACGACAGGACTAACTATGGCTACACCTTC. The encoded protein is CASSYDRTNYGYTF.

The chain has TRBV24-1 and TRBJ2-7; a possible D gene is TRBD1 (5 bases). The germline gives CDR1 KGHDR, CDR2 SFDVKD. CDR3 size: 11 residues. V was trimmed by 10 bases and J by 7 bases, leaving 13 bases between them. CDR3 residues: CATEDAGEQYF. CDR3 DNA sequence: TGTGCCACTGAGGACGCAGGGGAGCAGTACTTC.

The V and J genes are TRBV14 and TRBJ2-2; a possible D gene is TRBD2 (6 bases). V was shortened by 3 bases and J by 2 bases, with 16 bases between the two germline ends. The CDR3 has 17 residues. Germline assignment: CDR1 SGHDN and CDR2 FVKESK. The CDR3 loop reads CASSQTGLLTNTGELFF. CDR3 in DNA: TGTGCCAGCAGCCAGACGGGACTTCTAACAAACACCGGGGAGCTGTTTTTT.